The present entry profiles one TCR beta chain with its context. This specimen comes from a study of blood T cell repertoires in COVID-19. Overall study: COVID-19 samples collected from the United States, Italy and Spain covered acute and convalescent phases. Sample material is recorded as cDNA or gDNA derived from T cells, B-cell-depleted T cells, or PBMCs.

The CDR3 has 12 amino acids. In germline, CDR1 is MNHEY, CDR2 SVGAGI. Trimming left V 4 bases short and J 3 bases short, with 7 bases between. In the original workflow: Amplification with reference gene primers provided the estimates of nucleated cell counts. Clones were sequenced by immunoSEQ multiplex PCR, and TCRdb holds only the in-frame ones, with some missing. V and J calls and clone size follow that table, whereas D and trimming were derived from the DNA. The sample consists of roughly 200,000 clones, 81% of them appearing once. The TCR originated in a woman over 75 with acute or convalescent COVID-19. The sequencing sample was made of peripheral blood. The chain employs TRBV6-5 and TRBJ2-7, with no clear D. The CDR3 bases are TGTGCCAGCAGTTTAACACGCTACGAGCAGTACTTC. This encodes CASSLTRYEQYF.